These 25 T cell receptor beta chains were sequenced from one sample in a study of CD4+ T cells in melanoma. Produced via immunoSEQ multiplex PCR; TCRdb's table is partial and in-frame only. The profile shows about 15,000 clones, roughly 83% of them singletons. Sequencing was performed on cells from a culture (not recorded whether cultured in vitro). The receptors come from a human donor with melanoma.

The chain links TRBV11-2 to TRBJ2-7, with D possibly matching TRBD2 (7 bases). Germline V gives CDR1 SGHAT, CDR2 FQNNGV. Deletions cut 5 bases from V and 4 bases from J, with 15 bases between. This CDR3 spans 14 amino acids. CDR3 sequence (DNA): TGTGCCAGCAGCCCCTGGGGGGGCAAATACGAGCAGTACTTC. Amino acid sequence: CASSPWGGKYEQYF.

This chain links TRBV5-1 with TRBJ1-6; D might be TRBD1 (5 bases). V lost 4 bases, J lost 14 bases, and 19 bases lay in between. CDR1 SGHRS and CDR2 YFSETQ come from the germline V gene. The CDR3 spans 14 residues. CDR3 in amino acids: CASSTRGAPRTLHF. The DNA for the CDR3 is TGCGCCAGCAGCACCCGCGGGGCGCCCCGCACCCTCCACTTT.

V usage is TRBV18 and J usage is TRBJ1-5, with unresolved D. The germline CDR1 and CDR2 sequences are KGHSH and LQKENI. The CDR3 is 20 residues long. The V and J ends lost 4 bases and 6 bases respectively, with 31 bases between them. CDR3 sequence reads: CASSQANPFSLTPDGQPQHF. As DNA, the CDR3 is TGTGCCAGCTCACAGGCAAACCCCTTCTCTCTGACCCCGGACGGTCAGCCCCAGCATTTT.

The chain couples TRBV30 to TRBJ2-7; D gene uncertain. There are 14 residues in the CDR3. Trimming left V 0 bases short and J 2 bases short, with 11 bases between. CDR1 is GTSNPN, CDR2 SVGIG, per germline (reference sequence). DNA for the CDR3: TGTGCCTGGAGTGTACGTCTTATACCCTACGAGCAGTACTTC. This gives the protein CAWSVRLIPYEQYF.

The chain carries TRBV7-3 and TRBJ1-2, with 11 bases that match TRBD1. The CDR3 spans 14 residues. Trimming at V came to 5 bases and at J to 5 bases, leaving 4 bases not matched to a gene. CDR1 and CDR2 (germline): SGHTA, FQGTGA. CDR3 sequence reads: CASSRGTGGYGYTF. DNA of the CDR3: TGTGCCAGCAGCCGCGGGACAGGGGGGTATGGCTACACCTTC.

This chain connects TRBV18 to TRBJ1-6; D ambiguous. Trimming took 3 bases from V and 6 from J, leaving 15 bases between them. This CDR3 is built from 16 residues. Germline CDR1 and CDR2: KGHSH and LQKENI. The CDR3 loop is CASSPYGEVSNSPLHF. CDR3 in DNA: TGTGCCAGCTCACCGTACGGGGAAGTGAGTAATTCACCCCTCCACTTT.

This clone has only one observation. The rearrangement joins TRBV7-9 to TRBJ2-7; unclear D gene. CDR3 length: 15 residues. Deletions cut 1 base from V and 7 bases from J, with 17 bases between. Germline CDR1 reads SEHNR; CDR2 reads FQNEAQ (reference sequence). The CDR3, as DNA: TGTGCCAGCAGCTTAGGGGAACTGATATTGGGGGAGCAGTACTTC. It yields the protein CASSLGELILGEQYF.

This rearrangement joins TRBV5-1 to TRBJ2-3; no clear D. CDR1 is SGHRS, CDR2 YFSETQ, per germline. V lost 0 bases and J 0 bases, leaving 8 bases between the germline ends. This CDR3 has 15 amino acids. The CDR3 DNA is TGCGCCAGCAGCTTGGACAGAGCTAGCACAGATACGCAGTATTTT. This sequence encodes CASSLDRASTDTQYF.

This chain uses TRBV16 with TRBJ1-1; no definite D call. Germline CDR1 is KGHSY and CDR2 is FQNENV. The CDR3 loop spans 12 amino acids. Trimming removed 0 bases at V and 10 bases at J, with 9 bases between. The CDR3 region is CASSQSPAGAFF. Written as DNA, the CDR3 is TGTGCCAGCAGCCAATCCCCCGCGGGAGCTTTCTTT.

This clone was found once. The rearrangement links TRBV18 to TRBJ2-7, with 7 bases lining up with TRBD1. The V gene's germline CDR1 is KGHSH and CDR2 LQKENI. The V segment lost 0 bases and the J segment 4 bases; nucleotides outside the gene matches: 3. The length of the CDR3 is 14 residues. In DNA, the CDR3 is TGTGCCAGCTCACCACCGCGACAGGGATACGAGCAGTACTTC. This encodes CASSPPRQGYEQYF.

The genes are TRBV14 and TRBJ2-5; 13 bases are a match to TRBD2. J was trimmed by 4 bases and V by 2 bases; bases with no gene match: 13. This CDR3 spans 19 amino acids. CDR1 and CDR2 (germline): SGHDN, FVKESK. CDR3 sequence reads: CASSQRLAGGRYLGETQYF. The CDR3 DNA reads TGTGCCAGCAGCCAAAGACTAGCGGGGGGCCGGTATCTAGGAGAGACCCAGTACTTC. Using reference TRBV14 and TRBJ2-5 for the parts outside the CDR3, the full variable domain is EAGVTQFPSHSVIEKGQTVTLRCDPISGHDNLYWYRRVMGKEIKFLLHFVKESKQDESGMPNNRFLAERTGGTYSTLKVQPAELEDSGVYFCASSQRLAGGRYLGETQYFGPGTRLLVL.

V and J are TRBV7-2 and TRBJ2-1, with D perhaps matching TRBD2 (6 bases). Germline assignment: CDR1 SGHTA and CDR2 FQGNSA. The CDR3 extends over 13 amino acids. Trimming cost V 2 bases and J 7 bases, with 9 bases left between them. CDR3 coding DNA: TGTGCCAGCAGCTTACGCCTAGCGAATGAGCAGTTCTTC. It translates to CASSLRLANEQFF.

The gene calls are TRBV5-1 and TRBJ2-7, with a weak D call TRBD2 (6 bases). V was cut by 5 bases and J by 6 bases, with 18 bases left in between. The CDR3 covers 14 residues. Germline-derived CDR1 and CDR2 are SGHRS and YFSETQ. The CDR3 coding sequence is TGCGCCAGCAGACATCCGGGGGATCGGAGCGAGCAGTACTTC. Translating it yields CASRHPGDRSEQYF.

This chain uses TRBV27 with TRBJ2-5, with D unclear. Trimming took 10 bases from V and 2 from J, leaving 2 bases between them. There are 9 residues in the CDR3. Per the germline V gene, CDR1 is MNHEY and CDR2 is SMNVEV (reference sequence). The CDR3: CAIQETQYF. For the CDR3, the DNA is TGTGCCATACAAGAGACCCAGTACTTC.

The rearrangement uses TRBV15 and TRBJ1-4, with 9 bases matching TRBD1. With 1 base clipped from V and 1 base from J, the junction kept 7 bases outside the gene matches. The length of the CDR3 is 18 residues. Germline assignment: CDR1 LNHNV and CDR2 YYDKDF (reference sequence). This CDR3 is CATSRVGTGMGTNEKLFF. The CDR3 DNA reads TGTGCCACCAGCAGAGTTGGGACAGGGATGGGAACTAATGAAAAACTGTTTTTT.

The J gene is TRBJ1-1, the V gene TRBV9; D might be TRBD1 (5 bases). CDR3 size: 13 residues. V dropped 0 bases and J dropped 4 bases, with 7 bases sitting between them. The germline V gene has CDR1 SGDLS and CDR2 YYNGEE. The CDR3 bases are TGTGCCAGCAGCGTAGGGGGACGCACTGAAGCTTTCTTT. Translation: CASSVGGRTEAFF. The full variable domain, in which reference TRBV9 and TRBJ1-1 provide the parts outside the CDR3, is DSGVTQTPKHLITATGQRVTLRCSPRSGDLSVYWYQQSLDQGLQFLIQYYNGEERAKGNILERFSAQQFPDLHSELNLSSLELGDSALYFCASSVGGRTEAFFGQGTRLTVV.

Comment on this clone: The same CDR3 can be traced to other DNA sequences in this sample. The chain links TRBV5-1 to TRBJ1-4, with 11 bases aligning to TRBD1. Germline values: CDR1 SGHRS, CDR2 YFSETQ. This CDR3 contains 15 residues. V lost 1 base to trimming and J lost 7 bases; unmatched junction nucleotides: 3. The CDR3 DNA reads TGCGCCAGCAGCTTGACCGGGACAGGGGGTGAAAAACTGTTTTTT. As protein: CASSLTGTGGEKLFF.

The chain joins TRBV29-1 to TRBJ1-4; D uncertain. This CDR3 is built from 13 residues. Trimming left V 4 bases short and J 3 bases short, with 9 bases between. CDR1 is SQVTM and CDR2 is ANQGSEA in the germline V gene. The CDR3 spells CSVVGYPNEKLFF. The CDR3 DNA reads as TGCAGCGTTGTCGGGTACCCTAATGAAAAACTGTTTTTT. Looking up the rest from reference TRBV29-1 and TRBJ1-4 gives the full variable domain: SAVISQKPSRDICQRGTSLTIQCQVDSQVTMMFWYRQQPGQSLTLIATANQGSEATYESGFVIDKFPISRPNLTFSTLTVSNMSPEDSSIYLCSVVGYPNEKLFFGSGTQLSVL.

The table lists this clone with a count of one. The chain carries TRBV6-5 and TRBJ1-2; no clear D. CDR1 MNHEY and CDR2 SVGAGI come from the germline V gene. V was trimmed by 6 bases and J by 1 base, leaving 12 bases between them. The CDR3 contains 14 residues. The CDR3 region is CASRAPGDNYGYTF. The CDR3, as DNA: TGTGCCAGCAGGGCGCCTGGGGATAACTATGGCTACACCTTC.

This clone was detected only once. The genes are TRBV13 and TRBJ1-2; no clear D gene. Trimming took 5 bases from V and 1 from J, leaving 11 bases between them. The CDR3 consists of 14 residues. Germline CDR1 reads PRHDT; CDR2 reads FYEKMQ (reference sequence). The DNA for the CDR3 is TGTGCCAGCAGCCAGATGTCTAGTAACTATGGCTACACCTTC. This gives the protein CASSQMSSNYGYTF. Variable domain in full (rest from reference TRBV13 and TRBJ1-2): AAGVIQSPRHLIKEKRETATLKCYPIPRHDTVYWYQQGPGQDPQFLISFYEKMQSDKGSIPDRFSAQQFSDYHSELNMSSLELGDSALYFCASSQMSSNYGYTFGSGTRLTVV.

The chain employs TRBV9 and TRBJ2-3; TRBD1 matches at 8 bases. V shed 3 bases and J 0 bases; nucleotides not matched to a gene: 12. Germline V gives CDR1 SGDLS, CDR2 YYNGEE. CDR3 length: 18 amino acids. CDR3 bases: TGTGCCAGCAGCGCCCGCGGACAGGGTACGATGAGCACAGATACGCAGTATTTT. Amino acids: CASSARGQGTMSTDTQYF.

This chain uses TRBV25-1 with TRBJ1-1; D possibly corresponds to TRBD1 (5 bases). Trimming removed 2 bases from V and 7 bases from J, with 8 bases in between. The CDR3 has 12 amino acids. Germline loops: CDR1 MGHDK, CDR2 SYGVNS. The CDR3 DNA reads as TGTGCCAGCAGTGAACCGGGGCTTGAAGCTTTCTTT. This sequence encodes CASSEPGLEAFF.

The CDR3 reads CASSPQLAGGTYEQYF. The CDR3, as DNA: TGTGCCAGCAGCCCTCAACTAGCGGGGGGGACCTACGAGCAGTACTTC. The rearrangement links TRBV11-2 to TRBJ2-5, with 13 bases fitting TRBD2. The J call may be wrong; the DNA end is better matched by TRBJ2-7. This CDR3 region has 16 residues. CDR1 SGHAT and CDR2 FQNNGV come from the germline V gene.

J is TRBJ1-5 and V is TRBV18, with D uncertain. Germline CDR1 and CDR2: KGHSH and LQKENI. The CDR3 loop spans 14 amino acids. With 0 bases removed from V and 0 bases from J, the gap between germline ends came to 3 bases. CDR3 region: CASSPPNSNQPQHF. CDR3 in DNA: TGTGCCAGCTCACCACCGAATAGCAATCAGCCCCAGCATTTT.

This clone was recorded a few times. This rearrangement joins TRBV5-1 to TRBJ2-5; no reliable D call. V was clipped by 0 bases and J by 3 bases, with 18 bases between them. Germline V gene data show CDR1 as SGHRS and CDR2 as YFSETQ. The CDR3 length is 17 residues. CDR3 sequence reads: CASSLEIGRPGEETQYF. CDR3 nucleotide sequence: TGCGCCAGCAGCTTGGAAATTGGCAGGCCGGGCGAAGAGACCCAGTACTTC.